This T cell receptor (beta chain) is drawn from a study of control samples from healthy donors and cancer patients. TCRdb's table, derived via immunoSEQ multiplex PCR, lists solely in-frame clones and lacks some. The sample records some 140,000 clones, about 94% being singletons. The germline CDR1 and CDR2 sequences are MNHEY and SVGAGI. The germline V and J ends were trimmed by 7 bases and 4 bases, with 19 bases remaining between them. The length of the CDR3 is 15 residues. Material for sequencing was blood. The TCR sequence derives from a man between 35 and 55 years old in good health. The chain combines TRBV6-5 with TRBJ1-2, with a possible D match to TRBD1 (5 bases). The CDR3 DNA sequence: TGTGCCAGCAAAGGTATTTCAGGGATCGCCTATGGCTACACCTTC. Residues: CASKGISGIAYGYTF.